The rows below give T cell receptor beta chains drawn from one sample of a study of cytomegalovirus exposure and HLA in healthy donors. The table came from immunoSEQ multiplex PCR; TCRdb's copy has only in-frame clones and leaves some out. The data show around 210,000 clones, more than 65% seen once. The sample taken for sequencing was PBMCs. The source is a man aged 45-60 years in good health and CMV-seronegative. The conserved cysteine and the conserved F or W are not part of the CDR3 here.

J | V | CDR3
TRBJ2-7 | TRBV11-2 | ASRPGDRSLGYEQY
TRBJ2-1 | TRBV4-1 | ASSQEGRTAGRNEQL
TRBJ2-7 | TRBV4-1 | ASSQDPRGPYEQY
TRBJ1-5 | TRBV28 | ASSLRQGINQPQH
TRBJ2-1 | TRBV5-1 | ASSLVGTPMGNEQF
TRBJ2-7 | TRBV27 | ATGDRPYEQY
TRBJ2-5 | TRBV9 | ASSAATSARETQY
TRBJ2-5 | TRBV7-3 | ASSSGTGPQETQY
TRBJ2-7 | TRBV28 | ASSLSAGGHYEQY
TRBJ1-1 | TRBV5-1 | ARGGLLSEAF
TRBJ1-1 | TRBV15 | ATSSRTGGSTEAF
TRBJ2-1 | TRBV5-4 | ASSLRASGSGRGYNEQF
TRBJ2-6 | TRBV28 | ASREGAGANVLT
TRBJ2-1 | TRBV28 | ASSLPGTGGNEQF
TRBJ2-7 | TRBV6-5 | ASSYSVAGAHEQY
TRBJ1-3 | TRBV28 | ASSLTGRSGNTIY
TRBJ2-1 | TRBV27 | ASTPTSGRRGAEQF
TRBJ1-2 | TRBV21-1 | ASSNPGSPEHGYT
TRBJ2-7 | TRBV19 | ASSVGLAGEQY
TRBJ1-4 | TRBV5-1 | ASSEGTGGQKLF
TRBJ2-1 | TRBV5-1 | ASRTSGRGDEQF
TRBJ2-5 | TRBV27 | ASSFTGFYETQY
TRBJ2-7 | TRBV5-1 | ASSLDGLAGKDEQY
TRBJ1-3 | TRBV7-9 | ASSLVNSGNTIY
TRBJ2-1 | TRBV6-6 | ASSGASGNNEQF
TRBJ2-7 | TRBV7-2 | ASSIYTLGVYEQY
- | TRBV10-1 | ASSARRADEQF
TRBJ1-1 | TRBV18 | ASSLGRGSDTEAF
TRBJ2-5 | TRBV7-9 | ASSLTLTGSKETQY
TRBJ1-3 | TRBV7-8 | ASNSTVSPNTIY
TRBJ1-5 | TRBV6-5 | ASSTQGRGNQPQH
TRBJ2-1 | TRBV30 | AWSVPRVKRNEQF
TRBJ2-7 | TRBV9 | ASRGEASYEQY
TRBJ1-5 | TRBV10-2 | ASSATVRGNQPQH
TRBJ1-1 | TRBV19 | ASSMGTGDTEAF
TRBJ2-7 | TRBV28 | ASSLRLRTSSTTYEQY
TRBJ2-7 | TRBV19 | ASSSVRGYEQY
TRBJ2-5 | TRBV6-4 | ASSQTPTGEQY
TRBJ2-3 | TRBV7-2 | ASSRPTGPYTDTQY
TRBJ1-5 | TRBV30 | AWSVGGPQPQH
TRBJ2-7 | TRBV10-2 | ASSATGYIYEQY
TRBJ1-1 | TRBV10-1 | ASSKTGRITEAF
TRBJ2-3 | TRBV5-4 | ASSQTSGGGDTQY
- | TRBV5-1 | ASSREAPDEQY
TRBJ1-5 | TRBV4-1 | ASSLGQDLSNQPQH
TRBJ1-2 | TRBV6-5 | ASGQGNYGYT
TRBJ1-1 | TRBV6-1 | ASSEEPRRGEAF
TRBJ2-7 | TRBV10-3 | AIRPTSATDEQY
TRBJ1-2 | TRBV30 | TWSVGGNNYGYT
TRBJ2-2 | TRBV9 | ASGTGAVMNTGELF
TRBJ2-7 | TRBV4-2 | ASSQGQGAREQY
TRBJ1-2 | TRBV27 | ASRHPEGDYGYT
TRBJ1-1 | TRBV28 | ASSSGQTNTEAF
TRBJ1-2 | TRBV6-1 | ASSEPRMGGYGYT
TRBJ2-1 | TRBV2 | ASSDFGTGTFDEQF
TRBJ2-7 | TRBV6-1 | ASGGQGSYEQY
TRBJ2-7 | TRBV5-4 | ASSLWGTGGYEQY
TRBJ2-7 | TRBV5-4 | ASSAGRAREQY
TRBJ2-7 | TRBV27 | ASSLDFSGRGADEQY